Below, one T cell receptor beta chain is given with its context. The sample contains more than one DNA sequence encoding this CDR3. Treatment of the sample: around 19 received Ad26.COV2.S at low or high dose, single or two shots; about 5 received placebo; per-sample allocation not given. After the first vaccine or placebo injection, samples were drawn on day 63. An adult aged 18-55 years in Boston served as the donor. Ad26.COV2.S expressed prefusion-stabilized spike from the original Wuhan strain. Germline V gene data show CDR1 as SGDLS and CDR2 as YYNGEE. Trimming removed 0 bases from V and 3 bases from J; junction bases left unmatched: 0. The CDR3 has 14 residues. This entry belongs to a study of Ad26.COV2.S vaccination and SARS-CoV-2 variants. Overall study context: The authors gave Ad26.COV2.S intramuscularly, either once or twice 56 days apart.

Sequencing was performed with immunoSEQ multiplex PCR; in TCRdb, only in-frame clones are kept and a portion is missing. The data hold roughly 380,000 clones, with roughly 84% observed a single time. This specimen was peripheral blood, taken in a trial of Ad26.COV2.S vaccine versus placebo. This sequence originates from a person aged 18 to 59 who received the Ad26.COV2.S COVID-19 vaccine or a placebo. The chain carries TRBV9 and TRBJ2-7; 10 bases match TRBD2. The CDR3 loop is CASSVGLAGYEQYF. In DNA, the CDR3 is TGTGCCAGCAGCGTAGGACTAGCGGGCTACGAGCAGTACTTC. Drawing the rest from reference TRBV9 and TRBJ2-7, the complete variable domain is DSGVTQTPKHLITATGQRVTLRCSPRSGDLSVYWYQQSLDQGLQFLIQYYNGEERAKGNILERFSAQQFPDLHSELNLSSLELGDSALYFCASSVGLAGYEQYFGPGTRLTVT.